This is a list of T cell receptor beta chains from one sample in a study of PD-1 blockade in classical Hodgkin lymphoma. Data came from immunoSEQ multiplex PCR; TCRdb stores just in-frame clones and leaves some out. Among about 46,000 clones listed, about three quarters were seen once. This material consisted of peripheral blood mononuclear cells (PBMCs), taken at baseline. These receptor sequences come from a human donor with classical Hodgkin lymphoma. The CDR3 runs from the conserved cysteine through the conserved F or W. D genes are given only for firm matches. Size tells how often a clone was seen (once, few, many) or the class of an expanded clone, and some rows leave it out.

j_gene	abundance	d_gene	v_gene	CDR3nt	CDR3aa
TRBJ2-3	.	.	TRBV6-1	TGTGCCAGCAGTACCCGGGGGAGGCACACAGATACGCAGTATTTT	CASSTRGRHTDTQYF
TRBJ1-2	once	.	TRBV7-2	TGTGCCAGCAGCCCCCATCCAGCTAACTATGGCTACACCTTC	CASSPHPANYGYTF
TRBJ1-1	.	TRBD1	TRBV19	TGTGCCAGTAGTATGGGGGGACAGACGAACACTGAAGCTTTCTTT	CASSMGGQTNTEAFF
TRBJ2-7	.	.	TRBV18	TGTGCCAGCTCACCAGGGGTTGGGGAGCAGTACTTC	CASSPGVGEQYF
TRBJ2-3	.	TRBD2	TRBV7-2	TGTGCCAGCAGCTCCCTTAGCGGGGGGACAGATACGCAGTATTTT	CASSSLSGGTDTQYF
TRBJ2-7	.	TRBD1	TRBV6-6	TGTGCCAGCAGCAAAGGGACAGCCTACGAGCAGTACTTC	CASSKGTAYEQYF
TRBJ2-7	.	.	TRBV7-8	TGTGCCAGCAGCTTAAGCCCGGACGGCCTCTACGAGCAGTACTTC	CASSLSPDGLYEQYF
TRBJ2-7	.	TRBD1	TRBV2	TGTGCCAGCAGTCTCTTCCCGGACAGGGGGCTGTCCTACGAGCAGTACTTC	CASSLFPDRGLSYEQYF
TRBJ1-1	once	.	TRBV10-3	TGTGCCATCAGTGAGTCGAATAGGGAGGCAGCTTTCTTT	CAISESNREAAFF
TRBJ1-1	.	.	TRBV6-6	TGTGCCAGCCTGGAGCCTAAAGGGACTGAAGCTTTCTTT	CASLEPKGTEAFF
TRBJ1-5	few	.	TRBV30	TGTGCCTGGAGTGAGCAGATTAATCAGCCCCAGCATTTT	CAWSEQINQPQHF
TRBJ2-1	.	.	TRBV5-4	TGTGCCAGCAGCCTAGGGGGACCCTTAGGGCAGTTCTTC	CASSLGGPLGQFF
TRBJ1-1	.	.	TRBV5-4	TGTGCCAGCAGCTTGGTGGGGGCGGGAATGAACACTGAAGCTTTCTTT	CASSLVGAGMNTEAFF
TRBJ1-5	.	.	TRBV28	TGTGCCAGCAGTCCAAGCCTCGGGGTTCAGCCCCAGCATTTT	CASSPSLGVQPQHF
TRBJ2-7	few	.	TRBV18	TGTGCCAGCTCACCAAGGACCAACGAGCAGTACTTC	CASSPRTNEQYF
TRBJ2-7	.	TRBD2	TRBV5-1	TGCGCCAGCAGCTTGGGGGTTAGACTAGCGGAATACGAGCAGTACTTC	CASSLGVRLAEYEQYF
TRBJ2-2	.	.	TRBV21-1	TGTGCCAGCAGCCCCCACCGGCGGACAGTAAACACCGGGGAGCTGTTTTTT	CASSPHRRTVNTGELFF
TRBJ2-7	.	.	TRBV6-1	TGTGCCAGCAGTGCCAGCCCTTCCTACGAGCAGTACTTC	CASSASPSYEQYF
TRBJ1-1	.	TRBD1	TRBV19	TGTGCCAGTAGTCCGGGACAGGGGCCGTACACTGAAGCTTTCTTT	CASSPGQGPYTEAFF
TRBJ1-1	.	TRBD1	TRBV18	TGTGCCAGCTCGATCCAGGGGGGCGGAGTGAACACTGAAGCTTTCTTT	CASSIQGGGVNTEAFF
TRBJ1-3	.	.	TRBV5-1	TGCGCCAGCAGCTTGGCGGGGCGGGGCACCATATATTTT	CASSLAGRGTIYF
TRBJ1-1	.	TRBD1	TRBV25-1	TGTGCCAGCAGCCCCAGGGGGCGGGGGATTAACACTGAAGCTTTCTTT	CASSPRGRGINTEAFF
TRBJ2-7	.	.	TRBV28	TGTGCCAGCAGTTTTACAGGACAACCTACAAGGGAGCAGTACTTC	CASSFTGQPTREQYF
TRBJ2-1	.	.	TRBV5-1	TGCGCCAGCAGCTTCGGGCAGGGCTCCTACAATGAGCAGTTCTTC	CASSFGQGSYNEQFF
TRBJ2-7	.	.	TRBV5-8	TGTGCCAGCAGCTTGGATCCCAACGCCTACGAGCAGTACTTC	CASSLDPNAYEQYF
TRBJ2-1	.	TRBD1	TRBV2	TGTGCCAGCAGTGAACAGGGGGCTGCGGTGAATGAGCAGTTCTTC	CASSEQGAAVNEQFF
TRBJ1-3	.	.	TRBV18	TGTGCCAGCTCACCAACGGCGCCCTTGGGCGGAAACACCATATATTTT	CASSPTAPLGGNTIYF
TRBJ2-5	many	TRBD2	TRBV10-1	TGCGCCAGCAGCCCCAGGACTAGCCGAGAGGCCCAGTACTTC	CASSPRTSREAQYF
TRBJ2-1	.	TRBD1	TRBV5-1	TGCGCCAGCAACGAGGGCTTGGGACAGGCCGAGCAGTTCTTC	CASNEGLGQAEQFF
TRBJ2-3	.	.	TRBV5-1	TGCGCCAGCAGCTTTAGTGGGGTGACAGATACGCAGTATTTT	CASSFSGVTDTQYF
TRBJ2-7	.	TRBD1	TRBV11-2	TGTGCCAGCAGCATAGGGACAGGGGCCCCCTACGAGCAGTACTTC	CASSIGTGAPYEQYF
TRBJ1-3	.	TRBD1	TRBV5-1	TGCGCCAGCAGTCCGACAGGGGGAAACACCATATATTTT	CASSPTGGNTIYF
TRBJ1-5	.	TRBD1	TRBV6-6	TGTGCCAGCAGTTACTCGTCAGGGGACAGTCAGCCCCAGCATTTT	CASSYSSGDSQPQHF
TRBJ1-1	.	TRBD1	TRBV19	TGTGCCAGTACCGGCTGGAGACAGGGGAGGACTGAAGCTTTCTTT	CASTGWRQGRTEAFF
TRBJ2-2	few	.	TRBV28	TGTGCCAGCAGTTTAGCAGGGTCGTACACCGGGGAGCTGTTTTTT	CASSLAGSYTGELFF
TRBJ1-2	.	.	TRBV27	TGTGCCAGCAGCCCCCGGGGGTCAAATGGCTACACCTTC	CASSPRGSNGYTF
TRBJ2-3	.	.	TRBV5-6	TGTGCCAGCAGCTTGACAGGGAGGGCAGATACGCAGTATTTT	CASSLTGRADTQYF
TRBJ1-2	.	.	TRBV7-9	TGTGCCAGCAGCCTTGAGGGGATAGGAAACTATGGCTACACCTTC	CASSLEGIGNYGYTF
TRBJ1-2	.	.	TRBV5-1	TGCGCCAGCAGCTTGGGTCAGGGGAGCTACACCTTC	CASSLGQGSYTF
TRBJ1-2	.	.	TRBV9	TGTGCCAGCAGCGCTGGGGGTTTGCCCCTCTATGGCTACACCTTC	CASSAGGLPLYGYTF
TRBJ2-5	.	.	TRBV5-1	TGCGCCAGCAGCTCACGGGGTCAAGAGACCCAGTACTTC	CASSSRGQETQYF
TRBJ1-1	.	.	TRBV10-3	TGTGCCATCAGGGAGGGGATGAACACTGAAGCTTTCTTT	CAIREGMNTEAFF
TRBJ2-7	.	.	TRBV7-6	TGTGCCAGCAGCCGCCCGGGACATACCGAGCAGTACTTC	CASSRPGHTEQYF
TRBJ2-7	.	TRBD2	TRBV5-1	TGCGCCAGCAGCGCCGGACTAGCGGGGTTGCACGAGCAGTACTTC	CASSAGLAGLHEQYF
TRBJ1-1	few	TRBD1	TRBV5-1	TGCGCCAGCAGCTTGACAGCGGACAGGGACACTGAAGCTTTCTTT	CASSLTADRDTEAFF
TRBJ1-6	few	.	TRBV30	TGTGCCTGGAGTGGGGGCCTTCGGCGGTCACCCCTCCACTTT	CAWSGGLRRSPLHF
TRBJ1-2	.	TRBD1	TRBV19	TGTGCCATTTGGACAGGGACAAACTATGGCTACACCTTC	CAIWTGTNYGYTF
TRBJ2-3	.	TRBD2	TRBV29-1	TGCAGCGTTGAAGAACCCAACTTACTAGCGCTCACAGATACGCAGTATTTT	CSVEEPNLLALTDTQYF
TRBJ2-7	medium-sized	.	TRBV4-1	TGCGCCAGCAGCCAAACTAGTTCCTACGAGCAGTACTTC	CASSQTSSYEQYF
TRBJ1-1	.	TRBD1	TRBV29-1	TGCAGCGTGCGGACAGGCCCAGGGACTGAAGCTTTCTTT	CSVRTGPGTEAFF
TRBJ2-3	once	.	TRBV20-1	TGCAGTGCGGACCACGGAGATACGCAGTATTTT	CSADHGDTQYF
TRBJ1-1	few	.	TRBV28	TGTGCCAGCAGTTCCACAGGGACGGTTGAAGCTTTCTTT	CASSSTGTVEAFF
TRBJ1-1	.	.	TRBV18	TGTGCCAGCTCCAGCGGGGGGGCCAGGACTGAAGCTTTCTTT	CASSSGGARTEAFF
TRBJ2-5	.	TRBD2	TRBV9	TGTGCCAGCGCGGGAGGAGAGACCCAGTACTTC	CASAGGETQYF
TRBJ1-6	.	.	TRBV2	TGTGCCAGCACGACAGACTATAATTCACCCCTCCACTTT	CASTTDYNSPLHF
TRBJ2-5	.	TRBD2	TRBV15	TGTGCCACCAGCTCCCCCGTAGCGGGGGGAATGGACCGAGAGACCCAGTACTTC	CATSSPVAGGMDRETQYF
TRBJ1-5	.	TRBD1	TRBV6-5	TGTGCCAGCAGGGGATCCGGGACAGGGCGTCAGCCCCAGCATTTT	CASRGSGTGRQPQHF
TRBJ2-7	.	TRBD2	TRBV28	TGTGCCAGCTTTAGCGGGTTACGCTCCTACGAGCAGTACTTC	CASFSGLRSYEQYF
TRBJ2-1	.	TRBD2	TRBV28	TGTGCCAGCAGGCCTTCCCATAGCGGGGGGTATGAGCAGTTCTTC	CASRPSHSGGYEQFF
TRBJ2-3	.	.	TRBV6-1	TGTGCCAGCAGTGACGGGGGAGGAATCGGAGATACGCAGTATTTT	CASSDGGGIGDTQYF